The sequence of this T cell receptor (beta chain) was determined in a study of molecular identifiers for immune sequencing clone quantification (dated by TCRdb to between 2018 and 2020). Turning to the overall study: For a replicate experiment, the RNA from either 20,000 or 100,000 naive CD8 T cells was divided into five aliquots, and four of those aliquots went on to sequencing. CD8 T cells were used in a methods study to benchmark molecular-identifier clustering-based TCR repertoire sequencing (MIDCIRS) and TCR RNA copy counting.

The library was produced with PCR. Sequencing instrument: Illumina HiSeq 4000. Bulk TCR libraries were generated as previously described, with the TCR primers listed in Table S5 used. The Qiagen AllPrep DNA/RNA kit was used to purify total RNA. Reads from multiple sequencing runs of the same library were pooled before analysis. In the original analysis: Reads were retained only if their TCR constant sequence matched exactly, and those retained reads were trimmed to 150 nt and grouped according to their 12-nt molecular barcodes. Reads within each barcode group were sub-clustered using a 15% Levenshtein threshold, and quality-weighted consensus sequences were constructed for each RNA molecule. Non-functional sequences were excluded, and lower-count sequences lying one edit away from another sequence were also excluded. Barcode sub-clusters with fewer than 20% of the maximum read count were removed, based on fitting two negative binomial distributions. In-frame beta chains were kept once TCRdb had trimmed the public reads at Q25 with fastp and called clones with MiXCR. Rows matching on CDR3 protein sequence are summarized as one entry with the most common DNA and genes. Clone size and V and J calls follow TCRdb, not the original study. The sample table holds tens of thousands of distinct CDR3 sequences, of which under 20% were seen once. The ten largest make up 0.8% to 1% of the sample.

This clonotype was observed at least ten times. Its binding antigen is unknown. No much larger clone exists at a distance of one base, and base qualities are not known. Libraries of naive CD8 T cells were generated from roughly 20,000 to 1,000,000 sorted cells, with 10%, 30% or 50% of the purified RNA used. On a BD FACSAria II, naive CD8 T cells were FACS-sorted as CD8+CD4-CCR7+CD45RA+ and collected into RLT Plus buffer. To test detection sensitivity, Jurkat RNA equal to some 11 TCR copies was added to samples of roughly 18,000-1,100,000 naive CD8 T cells. CD8 T cells were enriched using RosetteSep CD8+ T Cell Enrichment Cocktail and Ficoll-Paque, and the enriched cells then underwent ACK red cell lysis. General findings and caveats noted by the study authors: When barcode sub-clustering was omitted, TCR diversity was inflated by chimeric consensus sequences, with chimeras reaching as high as 47%. Spiked-in Jurkat TCR RNA (about ten copies' worth), which is not part of the donor repertoire, was contained in the naive libraries. In CMV-specific effector cells, clones with more than 20 RNA copies accounted for over 99% of molecules, whereas in naive cells such clones accounted for under 1%. Modeling estimated about three recovered TCR RNA copies per cell, compared with about 10 by digital PCR, which implies roughly 30% capture efficiency. The sizes of highly expanded clones could end up underestimated when identical TCR molecules share a barcode. A single cell's worth of spiked-in Jurkat TCR RNA was reported detectable even among about 1.1 million naive CD8 T cells.

The clonotype was recovered from a human donor in good health. Some libraries in this study had Jurkat cell RNA spiked in. The sample comprised naive CD8+ T cells from blood, with Jurkat cell RNA spiked in. The cell subset or site label for this specimen denotes: FACS-sorted CD8+CD4-CCR7+CD45RA+ naive T cells.

The DNA sequence is as follows: TGTGCCAGCGGGGGACTGACAGATACGCAGTATTTT. It encodes CASGGLTDTQYF. This chain is built from TRBV27 and TRBJ2-3; the best D guess is TRBD2, with 6 bases matching. Per the germline V gene (reference sequence), MNHEY is the CDR1 and SMNVEV is the CDR2. Trimming removed 8 bases from V and 3 bases from J, leaving 9 bases between the germline ends. Inclusive of the bounding cysteine and phenylalanine, the CDR3 is 12 residues long. Left in the record is the CDR3 DNA by itself, 36 bases read in frame from the first base.